This T cell receptor (beta chain) was captured by sequencing in a study of T-cell reconstitution after alpha-beta-depleted transplantation in children. V dropped 0 bases and J dropped 2 bases, with 9 bases sitting between them. The CDR3 length is 14 residues. Germline V gene data show CDR1 as SGHRS and CDR2 as YFSETQ. Construction of the TCRbeta library involved unique molecular identifiers. MiXCR, run by TCRdb on the PCR reads, gives a single entry per CDR3 protein. The sample lists approximately 390,000 distinct CDR3 sequences; roughly 10% were seen once. In its sample, this clonotype was seen many times.

The sample consisted of PBMCs from the stem cell graft donor, taken from the stem cell graft. The source of this sequence is a human donor who donated a stem cell graft to a child with acute myeloid leukemia. This chain links TRBV5-1 with TRBJ2-7; weak D call: TRBD1 (6 bases). CDR3 nucleotide sequence: TGCGCCAGCAGCTTGGGGACAGTCACCTACGAGCAGTACTTC. Translated: CASSLGTVTYEQYF. Drawing the rest from reference TRBV5-1 and TRBJ2-7, the complete variable domain is KAGVTQTPRYLIKTRGQQVTLSCSPISGHRSVSWYQQTPGQGLQFLFEYFSETQRNKGNFPGRFSGRQFSNSRSEMNVSTLELGDSALYLCASSLGTVTYEQYFGPGTRLTVT.